This T cell receptor beta chain was recorded in a study of long-term antiretroviral therapy in people with HIV. Assay version v3.0 of immunoSEQ was used, and it was run at survey level. The data were produced by immunoSEQ multiplex PCR, yet TCRdb's version contains in-frame clones alone and is incomplete. This table holds fewer than 30,000 clones, about 96% found once. V dropped 4 bases and J dropped 5; count of bases not matched to a gene: 7. CDR3 size: 15 residues. Germline lookup yields CDR1 MNHEY and CDR2 SMNVEV (reference sequence). The rearrangement links TRBV27 to TRBJ2-2; 7 bases map to TRBD2. This TCR came from a man aged 25-45 years with HIV. Sequencing used unsorted PBMCs, obtained 5.3 years after starting antiretroviral therapy. The CDR3 DNA follows: TGTGCCAGCAGTTGGCGGGTCGGGGGGACCGGGGAGCTGTTTTTT. Protein sequence: CASSWRVGGTGELFF.